This TCR beta chain was identified in a study of cytomegalovirus exposure and HLA in healthy donors. Study findings and constraints: Cytomegalovirus-associated status was assigned to around 160 TCR beta chains. Later analysis placed DRB1 highest and HLA-C lowest in TCR association rates, which differed by HLA locus.

About this clone itself: Its antigen is unknown.

PCR involved 60 Vbeta and 13 Jbeta primers. Some clones are missing from TCRdb's copy, which holds only in-frame ones; the method was immunoSEQ multiplex PCR. The data show approximately 97,000 clones, nearly 65% seen once. The ends were cut back, 1 base at V and 5 bases at J, with 15 bases in the middle. CDR1 is SGHNT, CDR2 YYREEE, per germline (reference sequence). This CDR3 contains 15 residues. Sequencing used PBMCs. The sequence derives from a human donor in good health. V usage is TRBV5-4 and J usage is TRBJ1-1; D possibly corresponds to TRBD1 (5 bases). The CDR3: CASSLWGSLRTEAFF. CDR3 coding DNA: TGTGCCAGCAGCTTGTGGGGCTCCCTTAGAACTGAAGCTTTCTTT.